Shown below are 29 T cell receptor beta chains from a single sample sequenced in a study of T cells in tuberculosis. The repertoire was sequenced with immunoSEQ multiplex PCR; TCRdb's copy has only in-frame clones and lacks some. The sample lists around 45,000 clones, around 94% occurring once. Sequencing input: PBMCs. The origin of the receptors is a donor between 10 and 35 years old with latent tuberculosis or without tuberculosis infection. Some clones in this sample may be carry-over from other donors' samples.

The rearrangement links TRBV9 to TRBJ2-3; a possible D gene is TRBD2 (6 bases). Per the germline V gene, CDR1 is SGDLS and CDR2 is YYNGEE. Trimming cost V 3 bases and J 6 bases, with 14 bases left between them. The CDR3 runs to 14 residues. In DNA form, the CDR3 reads TGTGCCAGCAGCGGTAGCCGGGACTTTGATACGCAGTATTTT. It encodes CASSGSRDFDTQYF.

V is TRBV28 and J is TRBJ2-1; D might be TRBD2 (5 bases). CDR3 size: 12 residues. Germline V lookup: CDR1 MDHEN, CDR2 SYDVKM. Trimming cost V 3 bases and J 10 bases, with 10 bases left between them. CDR3 protein: CASSFEGKEQFF. The CDR3 DNA reads as TGTGCCAGCAGTTTTGAGGGTAAGGAGCAGTTCTTC.

The chain is built from TRBV9 and TRBJ2-3; 7 bases map to TRBD2. The trim removed 0 bases at V and 1 base at J, leaving 11 bases unmatched. This CDR3 has 18 residues. Germline V gene lookup returns CDR1 SGDLS and CDR2 YYNGEE. The CDR3 DNA sequence: TGTGCCAGCAGCGTAGAGGGCGGGAGCGCATCAGGCACAGATACGCAGTATTTT. The encoded protein is CASSVEGGSASGTDTQYF.

This chain joins TRBV5-4 and TRBJ2-1, with D possibly matching TRBD2 (7 bases). CDR1 and CDR2 from the germline V gene are SGHNT and YYREEE (reference sequence). The CDR3 spans 14 residues. V lost 1 base and J 9 bases, leaving 14 bases between the germline ends. The CDR3 nucleotides read TGTGCCAGCAGCTTGCGGCGGGGGCCTAGTGAGCAGTTCTTC. This codes for CASSLRRGPSEQFF.

V gene TRBV5-1 combines with J gene TRBJ2-1; 7 nucleotides match TRBD1. With V trimmed by 2 bases and J by 13 bases, 3 bases remained unmatched. Germline V gene data show CDR1 as SGHRS and CDR2 as YFSETQ. This CDR3 contains 11 residues. The CDR3: CASSFGTVQFF. The CDR3 nucleotides read TGCGCCAGCAGCTTTGGGACAGTACAGTTCTTC. Full variable domain (rest looked up from reference TRBV5-1 and TRBJ2-1): KAGVTQTPRYLIKTRGQQVTLSCSPISGHRSVSWYQQTPGQGLQFLFEYFSETQRNKGNFPGRFSGRQFSNSRSEMNVSTLELGDSALYLCASSFGTVQFFGPGTRLTVL.

V is TRBV12-5 and J is TRBJ2-1; TRBD2 might be the D (6 bases). Trimming removed 5 bases from V and 5 bases from J, with 16 bases in between. Germline CDR1 and CDR2: LGHNT and FRNRAP. The CDR3 sequence is 15 residues long. The CDR3 here is CASGPPGGLNNEQFF. For the CDR3, the DNA is TGTGCTAGTGGTCCCCCCGGTGGACTAAACAATGAGCAGTTCTTC.

This clone came up once. This chain links TRBV9 with TRBJ2-6; maybe TRBD2 (6 bases). The CDR3 spans 20 residues. CDR1 and CDR2 (germline): SGDLS, YYNGEE. The germline V and J ends were trimmed by 2 bases and 4 bases, with 25 bases remaining between them. The CDR3 here is CASSVGSEDYHLFGANVLTF. The DNA for the CDR3 is TGTGCCAGCAGCGTGGGATCCGAGGACTACCACCTTTTCGGGGCCAACGTCCTGACTTTC.

The CDR3 coding sequence is TGTGCCAGCAGTTCCTGGCGGGAGAACACTGAAGCTTTCTTT. It specifies CASSSWRENTEAFF. The chain links TRBV28 to TRBJ1-1; D not resolved. This CDR3 comprises 14 residues. V was shortened by 4 bases and J by 1 base, with 10 bases between the two germline ends. The V gene's germline CDR1 is MDHEN and CDR2 SYDVKM.

The genes are TRBV6-5 and TRBJ2-7; a weak D match, TRBD2 (6 bases). V lost 2 bases, J lost 5 bases, and 10 bases lay in between. Germline V lookup: CDR1 MNHEY, CDR2 SVGAGI. The CDR3 runs to 13 residues. The DNA of the CDR3 is TGTGCCAGCAGTTACGGAGGGTTTGACGAGCAGTACTTC. Translated, it gives CASSYGGFDEQYF.

V and J are TRBV7-2 and TRBJ2-1; 7 bases are a match to TRBD1. The CDR3 totals 14 residues. Germline CDR1 is SGHTA and CDR2 is FQGNSA. V was clipped by 8 bases and J by 0 bases; unmatched bases: 4. The CDR3 is CASGPGGSYNEQFF. Here the CDR3 DNA reads TGTGCCAGCGGCCCAGGGGGCTCCTACAATGAGCAGTTCTTC.

This clone was counted a few times. The rearrangement joins TRBV28 to TRBJ1-5, with unresolved D. CDR1 and CDR2 from the germline V gene are MDHEN and SYDVKM. This CDR3 spans 15 amino acids. The V and J ends lost 5 bases and 0 bases respectively, with 11 bases between them. This CDR3 reads CASSTYPVSNQPQHF. Written as DNA, the CDR3 is TGTGCCAGCAGTACCTACCCGGTTAGCAATCAGCCCCAGCATTTT. Complete variable domain (other parts from reference TRBV28 and TRBJ1-5): DVKVTQSSRYLVKRTGEKVFLECVQDMDHENMFWYRQDPGLGLRLIYFSYDVKMKEKGDIPEGYSVSREKKERFSLILESASTNQTSMYLCASSTYPVSNQPQHFGDGTRLSIL.

V usage is TRBV4-2 and J usage is TRBJ1-1; no clear D. This CDR3 is 11 amino acids long. V lost 1 base and J lost 11, with 8 bases in between. The V gene's germline CDR1 is LGHNA and CDR2 YNFKEQ. This chain's CDR3 is CASSQGSRAFF. CDR3 DNA sequence: TGTGCCAGCAGCCAAGGGTCGAGGGCTTTCTTT.

The gene calls are TRBV6-5 and TRBJ2-1, with D unclear. CDR3 length: 13 amino acids. Germline lookup yields CDR1 MNHEY and CDR2 SVGAGI. V shed 6 bases and J shed 0 bases, with 6 bases lying between them. The CDR3 nucleotides are TGTGCCAGCAGACAAAGCTCCTACAATGAGCAGTTCTTC. It specifies CASRQSSYNEQFF.

The chain combines TRBV7-2 with TRBJ2-7; 11 bases align to TRBD2. The CDR3 length is 15 residues. Trimming cost V 1 base and J 6 bases; bases outside gene matches: 5. Germline-derived CDR1 and CDR2 are SGHTA and FQGNSA. The CDR3 reads CASSLGLAGGGEQYF. The CDR3 bases are TGTGCCAGCAGCTTAGGATTAGCGGGAGGGGGCGAGCAGTACTTC.

The chain combines TRBV4-3 with TRBJ2-1; perhaps TRBD1 as D (6 bases). V was cut by 4 bases and J by 9 bases, with 19 bases left in between. Germline CDR1 reads LGHNA; CDR2 reads YSLEER. This CDR3 is built from 15 residues. The CDR3 DNA sequence: TGCGCCAGCAGCCTCCTAGGAGCAGGGGTCCCTGAGCAGTTCTTC. Its protein product is CASSLLGAGVPEQFF.

This chain connects TRBV7-9 to TRBJ2-5; 8 positions agree with TRBD2. CDR1 and CDR2 from the germline V gene are SEHNR and FQNEAQ (reference sequence). The V and J ends lost 2 bases and 3 bases, in that order; junction bases with no gene match: 2. CDR3 length equals 14 residues. CDR3 sequence: CASSLSSGKETQYF. CDR3 DNA sequence: TGTGCCAGCAGCTTAAGTAGCGGGAAAGAGACCCAGTACTTC.

This chain joins TRBV29-1 and TRBJ1-4; D is unclear. Germline assignment: CDR1 SQVTM and CDR2 ANQGSEA. Trimming removed 1 base from V and 5 bases from J, with 8 bases in between. This CDR3 is 13 amino acids long. DNA for the CDR3: TGCAGCGTTGAAGTGGCTCAGAATGAAAAACTGTTTTTT. It yields the protein CSVEVAQNEKLFF.

The gene calls are TRBV30 and TRBJ1-1; TRBD1 is a possible D gene (5 bases). Germline CDR1 GTSNPN, CDR2 SVGIG (reference sequence). V was shortened by 3 bases and J by 11 bases, with 19 bases between the two germline ends. The CDR3 runs 13 residues. CDR3 sequence: CAWRIRRGVGAFF. Here the CDR3 DNA reads TGTGCCTGGAGAATAAGACGGGGGGTAGGTGCTTTCTTT.

The rearrangement uses TRBV7-2 and TRBJ2-5, with a tentative D call TRBD1 (5 bases). The CDR3 is 12 amino acids. The ends were cut back, 2 bases at V and 6 bases at J, with 7 bases in the middle. Looked up from germline, CDR1 is SGHTA and CDR2 is FQGNSA. The chain's CDR3 is CASSLRGQTQYF. CDR3 sequence (DNA): TGTGCCAGCAGCTTAAGGGGCCAGACCCAGTACTTC.

The CDR3 is CASSPRGMREKINEQFF. In DNA form, the CDR3 reads TGTGCCAGCAGCCCTCGGGGGATGCGGGAGAAGATAAATGAGCAGTTCTTC. The chain is built from TRBV5-4 and TRBJ2-1; TRBD2 matches at 7 bases. With V trimmed by 4 bases and J by 7 bases, 17 bases remained unmatched. This CDR3 contains 17 residues. Germline V gene data show CDR1 as SGHNT and CDR2 as YYREEE (reference sequence).

The rearrangement uses TRBV4-3 and TRBJ2-1, with a weak D call TRBD2 (5 bases). Germline values: CDR1 LGHNA, CDR2 YSLEER. This CDR3 has 15 residues. The V end was cut by 4 bases, the J end by 5 bases, with 15 bases between. The CDR3 is CASSPTRSFNNEQFF. The CDR3 DNA reads TGCGCCAGCAGCCCCACTAGGAGCTTCAACAATGAGCAGTTCTTC.

V usage is TRBV7-9 and J usage is TRBJ2-7; D may be TRBD2 (5 bases). The CDR3 runs 12 residues. V was pared by 9 bases and J by 6 bases, with 15 bases between. The germline V gene has CDR1 SEHNR and CDR2 FQNEAQ (reference sequence). Here the CDR3 DNA reads TGTGCCAGTAGCGTAGGTTTCGGCGAGCAGTACTTC. Its protein product is CASSVGFGEQYF.

The J gene is TRBJ1-2, the V gene TRBV28; 7 bases are a match to TRBD1. This CDR3 comprises 14 residues. CDR1 and CDR2 from the germline V gene are MDHEN and SYDVKM. V shed 4 bases and J 3 bases; nucleotides not matched to a gene: 5. In DNA, the CDR3 is TGTGCCAGCAGTTCAGGGGGTATTGACTATGGCTACACCTTC. It translates to CASSSGGIDYGYTF.

The chain uses TRBV5-1 and TRBJ1-1, with D hard to call. The CDR3 extends over 15 amino acids. Looked up from germline, CDR1 is SGHRS and CDR2 is YFSETQ. The ends were cut back, 2 bases at V and 0 bases at J, with 11 bases in the middle. The DNA of the CDR3 is TGCGCCAGCAGCTTAGAACTTCTCATGAACACTGAAGCTTTCTTT. Translated, it gives CASSLELLMNTEAFF.

This chain joins TRBV7-8 and TRBJ1-2; D gene unclear. Trimming pared 2 bases from V and 4 bases from J, leaving 14 bases between. The CDR3 covers 15 residues. The V gene's germline CDR1 is SGHVS and CDR2 FQNEAQ. The CDR3 protein is CASSLNEGYLYGYTF. The CDR3 DNA sequence: TGTGCCAGCAGCTTAAACGAGGGATATCTCTATGGCTACACCTTC.

The chain links TRBV7-3 to TRBJ2-5; 7 bases are shared with TRBD1. The ends lost 0 bases at V and 5 bases at J; junction bases unmatched: 3. Germline CDR1 reads SGHTA; CDR2 reads FQGTGA. The CDR3 extends over 14 amino acids. CDR3 amino acids: CASSLTGGAETQYF. The CDR3 region has the DNA TGTGCCAGCAGCTTAACAGGGGGCGCCGAGACCCAGTACTTC.

The chain carries TRBV6-9 and TRBJ2-5, with D possibly matching TRBD1 (5 bases). Germline CDR1 MNHGY, CDR2 SVAAGI. The CDR3 consists of 15 residues. V was cut by 4 bases and J by 5 bases, with 17 bases left in between. The CDR3 protein is CASSFGSGLHETQYF. Written as DNA, the CDR3 is TGTGCCAGCAGTTTCGGTTCAGGGTTACACGAGACCCAGTACTTC.

This sequence joins TRBV14 and TRBJ2-7, with TRBD2 identical over 10 bases. The CDR3 loop spans 14 amino acids. V shed 6 bases, J shed 4 bases, and the junction held 6 bases outside the gene matches. CDR1 is SGHDN and CDR2 is FVKESK in the germline V gene. The CDR3 bases are TGTGCCAGCAGGACAAATAGCGGGAGGTACGAGCAGTACTTC. The encoded protein is CASRTNSGRYEQYF.

The J gene is TRBJ2-1, the V gene TRBV7-9; D unclear. CDR1 is SEHNR, CDR2 FQNEAQ, per germline (reference sequence). V shed 2 bases and J shed 8 bases, with 10 bases lying between them. The CDR3 contains 13 residues. CDR3 in DNA: TGTGCCAGCAGCTTATCTAGTCACTATGAGCAGTTCTTC. Translating it yields CASSLSSHYEQFF.